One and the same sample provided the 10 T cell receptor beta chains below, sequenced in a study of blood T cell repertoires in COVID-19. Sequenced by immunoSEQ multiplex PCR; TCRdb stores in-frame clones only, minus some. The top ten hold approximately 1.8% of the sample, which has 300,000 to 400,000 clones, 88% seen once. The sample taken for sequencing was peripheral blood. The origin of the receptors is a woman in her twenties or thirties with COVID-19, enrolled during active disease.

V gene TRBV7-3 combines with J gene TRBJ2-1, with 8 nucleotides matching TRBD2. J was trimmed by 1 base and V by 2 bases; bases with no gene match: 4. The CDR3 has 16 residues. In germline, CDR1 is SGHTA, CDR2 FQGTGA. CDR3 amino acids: CASSLQAGVSYNEQFF. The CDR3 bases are TGTGCCAGCAGCTTACAAGCGGGGGTTTCCTACAATGAGCAGTTCTTC.

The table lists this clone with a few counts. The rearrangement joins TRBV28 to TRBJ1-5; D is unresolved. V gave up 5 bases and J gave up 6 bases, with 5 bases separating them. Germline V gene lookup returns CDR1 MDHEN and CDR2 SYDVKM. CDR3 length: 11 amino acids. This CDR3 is CASSHFQPQHF. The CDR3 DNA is TGTGCCAGCAGTCACTTTCAGCCCCAGCATTTT.

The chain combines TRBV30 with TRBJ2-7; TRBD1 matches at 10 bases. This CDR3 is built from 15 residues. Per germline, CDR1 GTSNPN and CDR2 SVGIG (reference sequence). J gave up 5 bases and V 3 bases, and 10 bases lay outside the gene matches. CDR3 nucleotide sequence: TGTGCCTGGAGCTGGTTAGGGACAGGGGTTAACGAGCAGTACTTC. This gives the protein CAWSWLGTGVNEQYF.

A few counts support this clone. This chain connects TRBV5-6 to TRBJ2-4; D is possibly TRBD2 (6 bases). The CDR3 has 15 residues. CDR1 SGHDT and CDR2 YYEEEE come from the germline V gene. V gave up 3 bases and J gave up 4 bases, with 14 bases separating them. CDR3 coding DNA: TGTGCCAGCAGCTGGAGGGTCGGGCCGAAAAACATTCAGTACTTC. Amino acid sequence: CASSWRVGPKNIQYF.

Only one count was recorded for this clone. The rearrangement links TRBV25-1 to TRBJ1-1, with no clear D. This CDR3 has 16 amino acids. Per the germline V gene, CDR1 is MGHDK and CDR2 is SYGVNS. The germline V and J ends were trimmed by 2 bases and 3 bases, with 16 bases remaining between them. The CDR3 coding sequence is TGTGCCAGCAGTGAACGGGTTGGGGTGGAGGACACTGAAGCTTTCTTT. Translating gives CASSERVGVEDTEAFF.

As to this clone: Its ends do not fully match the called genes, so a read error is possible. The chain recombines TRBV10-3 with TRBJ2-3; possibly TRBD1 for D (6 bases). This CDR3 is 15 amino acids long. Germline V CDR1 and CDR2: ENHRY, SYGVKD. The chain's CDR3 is CAISESGQRTDTQYF. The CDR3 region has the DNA TGTGCCATCAGTGAGTCAGGACAGCGCACGGATACGCAGTATTTT.

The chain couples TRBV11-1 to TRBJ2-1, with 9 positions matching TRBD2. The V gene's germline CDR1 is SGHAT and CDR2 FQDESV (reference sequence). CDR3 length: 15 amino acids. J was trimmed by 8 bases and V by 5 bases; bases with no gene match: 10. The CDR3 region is CASSLSGGRGYEQFF. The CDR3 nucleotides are TGTGCCAGCAGCCTTAGCGGGGGCCGGGGTTATGAGCAGTTCTTC.

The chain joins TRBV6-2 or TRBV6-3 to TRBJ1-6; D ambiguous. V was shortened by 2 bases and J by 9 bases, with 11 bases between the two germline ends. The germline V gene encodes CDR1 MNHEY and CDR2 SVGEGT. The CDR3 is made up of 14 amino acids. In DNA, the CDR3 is TGTGCCAGCAGTTACACAACCCTAGGTTCACCCCTCCACTTT. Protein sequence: CASSYTTLGSPLHF.

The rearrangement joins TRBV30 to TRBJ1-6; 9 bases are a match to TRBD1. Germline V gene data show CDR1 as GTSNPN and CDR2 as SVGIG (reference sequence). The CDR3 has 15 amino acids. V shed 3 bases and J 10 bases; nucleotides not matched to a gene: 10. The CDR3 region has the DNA TGTGCCTGGAGCGGGATGGGGACAGGGCAATCACCCCTCCACTTT. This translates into CAWSGMGTGQSPLHF.

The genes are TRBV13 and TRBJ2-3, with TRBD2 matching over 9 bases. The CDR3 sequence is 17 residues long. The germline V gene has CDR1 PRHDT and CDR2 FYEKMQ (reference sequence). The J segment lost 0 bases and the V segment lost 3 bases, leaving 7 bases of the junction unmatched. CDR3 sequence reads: CASSLGLAGPSTDTQYF. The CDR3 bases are TGTGCCAGCAGCTTGGGTCTAGCGGGGCCTAGCACAGATACGCAGTATTTT.